Listed here are 2 T cell receptor beta chains from one sample, sequenced in a study of neurological immune-mediated disorders. Each CDR3 protein gets one entry after TCRdb re-called the 5' RACE reads with MiXCR. This sample has some 60,000 distinct CDR3 sequences, with around 3.8% found just once. Sequencing was done on a sample of PBMCs. These receptors were collected from a woman in her 50s with multiple sclerosis.

This clonotype was recorded at least ten times. The chain combines TRBV29-1 with TRBJ2-4; D possibly corresponds to TRBD2 (8 bases). Germline V gene sequence: CDR1 SQVTM, CDR2 ANQGSEA. The CDR3 runs to 15 residues. V lost 4 bases, J lost 6 bases, and 19 bases lay in between. The CDR3 bases are TGCAGCGTTGCCGGGGGGGACAGCTCAGGAAACATTCAGTACTTC. This sequence encodes CSVAGGDSSGNIQYF.

The sample holds many counts of this clonotype. The DNA of the CDR3 is TGTGCCAGCAGCCCCGCTAGCGGGTGGTACAATGAGCAGTTCTTC. The encoded protein is CASSPASGWYNEQFF. J is TRBJ2-1 and V is TRBV14, with TRBD2 matching 8 bases. Unmatched junction bases numbered 6, after V lost 4 bases and J lost 4 bases. The V gene's germline CDR1 is SGHDN and CDR2 FVKESK. The CDR3 loop spans 15 amino acids. The whole variable domain, filled in from reference TRBV14 and TRBJ2-1, reads EAGVTQFPSHSVIEKGQTVTLRCDPISGHDNLYWYRRVMGKEIKFLLHFVKESKQDESGMPNNRFLAERTGGTYSTLKVQPAELEDSGVYFCASSPASGWYNEQFFGPGTRLTVL.